This TCR beta chain is drawn from a study of blood T cells in healthy people across ages. Study-level results: A roughly linear age-dependent decrease characterized TCR beta diversity per million T cells. Since the PBMCs were unsorted, naive and antigen-experienced cells could not be conclusively compared.

Primed by a sample-barcoded 5' primer and a J-beta primer mix, a second PCR proceeded for about 7 to 11 cycles. MiXCR, applied by TCRdb to the 5' RACE reads, yields one record per CDR3 protein. The sample lists some 640,000 distinct CDR3 sequences; about 30% were seen once. Worth noting for this clonotype: The antigen remains undetermined.

Each donor had 7.5 to 10 milliliters of peripheral blood drawn. Extracted total RNA amounted to at least 6 micrograms for each sample. What was sequenced was blood. This TCR was recovered from a woman of 80 years or more in good health.

CDR3 loop: CASSPHLAGGNTEAFF. CDR3 DNA: TGTGCCAGCAGTCCTCACCTGGCAGGGGGGAACACTGAAGCTTTCTTT. V gene TRBV28 combines with J gene TRBJ1-1, with 7 bases identical to TRBD1. Germline CDR1 and CDR2: MDHEN and SYDVKM. V was pared by 5 bases and J by 1 base, with 10 bases of the junction left unmatched. This CDR3 has 16 residues.